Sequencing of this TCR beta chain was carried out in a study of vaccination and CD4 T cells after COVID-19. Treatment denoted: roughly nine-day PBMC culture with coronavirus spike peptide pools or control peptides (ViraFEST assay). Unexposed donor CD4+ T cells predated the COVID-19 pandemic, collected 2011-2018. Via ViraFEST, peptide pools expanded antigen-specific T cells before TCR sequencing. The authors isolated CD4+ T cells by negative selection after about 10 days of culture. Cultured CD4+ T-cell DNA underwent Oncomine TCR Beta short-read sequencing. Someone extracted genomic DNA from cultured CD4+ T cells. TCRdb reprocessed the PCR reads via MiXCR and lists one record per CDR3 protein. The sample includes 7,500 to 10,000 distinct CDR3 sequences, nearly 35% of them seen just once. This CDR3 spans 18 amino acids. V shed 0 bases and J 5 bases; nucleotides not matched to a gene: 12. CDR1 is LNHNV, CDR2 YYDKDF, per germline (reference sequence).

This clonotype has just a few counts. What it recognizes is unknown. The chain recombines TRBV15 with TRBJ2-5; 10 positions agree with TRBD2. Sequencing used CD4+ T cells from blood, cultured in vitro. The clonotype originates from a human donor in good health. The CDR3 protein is CATSRDWFPSGSGETQYF. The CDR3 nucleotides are TGTGCCACCAGCAGAGATTGGTTTCCTAGCGGGAGTGGGGAGACCCAGTACTTC.